The 17 T cell receptor beta chains listed next were all sequenced from one sample in a study of blood T cell repertoires in COVID-19. The method was immunoSEQ multiplex PCR; TCRdb's version includes in-frame clones alone and lacks a portion of them. The sample has around 150,000 clones, about 80% seen once. The sample consisted of peripheral blood. Receptors were obtained from a woman over 75 with acute or convalescent COVID-19.

The genes are TRBV30 and TRBJ1-3; D not certain. The V gene lost 1 base and the J gene lost 4 bases, with 17 bases spanning the gap. The CDR3 consists of 16 residues. Looked up from germline, CDR1 is GTSNPN and CDR2 is SVGIG (reference sequence). The CDR3 sequence: CAWSDTARAKGNTIYF. CDR3 nucleotides: TGTGCCTGGAGTGACACAGCGCGGGCGAAAGGAAACACCATATATTTT. Complete variable domain (other parts from reference TRBV30 and TRBJ1-3): SQTIHQWPATLVQPVGSPLSLECTVEGTSNPNLYWYRQAAGRGLQLLFYSVGIGQISSEVPQNLSASRPQDRQFILSSKKLLLSDSGFYLCAWSDTARAKGNTIYFGEGSWLTVV.

J is TRBJ1-4 and V is TRBV5-5, with D tentatively TRBD1 (6 bases). Trimming shortened V by 2 bases and J by 0 bases, and 11 bases separated the two germline ends. The CDR3 consists of 16 residues. From germline, CDR1 is SGHKS and CDR2 YYEKEE (reference sequence). The CDR3 reads CASSFRQVATNEKLFF. The CDR3 DNA is TGTGCCAGCAGCTTTCGACAGGTTGCAACTAATGAAAAACTGTTTTTT.

The chain has TRBV19 and TRBJ1-6; the D is unclear. The CDR3 is made up of 12 amino acids. Trimming shortened V by 9 bases and J by 7 bases, and 10 bases separated the two germline ends. The germline V gene encodes CDR1 LNHDA and CDR2 SQIVND (reference sequence). The CDR3 DNA follows: TGTGCCAGCTCAGTGTTGAATTCACCCCTCCACTTT. Translating it yields CASSVLNSPLHF.

The chain uses TRBV7-6 and TRBJ2-3; D gene unclear. The germline CDR1 and CDR2 sequences are SGHVS and FNYEAQ. The V end lost 5 bases, the J end lost 4 bases, and 10 bases lay between the germline ends. The CDR3 is 13 residues long. DNA for the CDR3: TGTGCCAGCAGCGCGACCCGGGCAGATACGCAGTATTTT. Its protein is CASSATRADTQYF.

The chain couples TRBV4-3 to TRBJ1-2, with D possibly matching TRBD1 (6 bases). V lost 3 bases to trimming and J lost 11 bases, with 25 bases between them. The germline CDR1 and CDR2 sequences are LGHNA and YSLEER. The CDR3 spans 16 residues. CDR3 bases: TGCGCCAGCAGCCACGGGGGGCCGGGGCAGGGAGGGGGGTACACCTTC. Translated, it gives CASSHGGPGQGGGYTF.

The CDR3 loop reads CASGRSDYSNQPQHF. For the CDR3, the DNA is TGTGCCAGCGGGCGCTCTGATTATAGCAATCAGCCCCAGCATTTT. The V gene is TRBV6-5, the J gene TRBJ1-5; D unresolved. Germline V CDR1 and CDR2: MNHEY, SVGAGI. The CDR3 spans 15 residues. The ends were cut back, 8 bases at V and 0 bases at J, with 14 bases in the middle.

CDR3 protein: CASSPSGTSGRNEQFF. CDR3 coding DNA: TGTGCCAGCAGCCCGTCCGGGACTAGCGGGAGAAATGAGCAGTTCTTC. The V and J genes are TRBV6-2 or TRBV6-3 and TRBJ2-1; 14 positions match TRBD2. The CDR3 is 16 residues long. V shed 6 bases, J shed 7 bases, and the junction held 8 bases outside the gene matches. Germline CDR1 MNHEY, CDR2 SVGEGT.

This clone has only one observation. V and J are TRBV2 and TRBJ1-4; 9 positions match TRBD1. The CDR3 contains 15 residues. V lost 3 bases and J lost 8; bases outside the gene matches: 7. The germline CDR1 and CDR2 sequences are SNHLY and FYNNEI. Here the CDR3 DNA reads TGTGCCAGCAGTGATGTGGGACAGGGAGACGAAAAACTGTTTTTT. Its protein product is CASSDVGQGDEKLFF.

The chain carries TRBV10-3 and TRBJ1-5, with D tentatively TRBD1 (6 bases). This CDR3 has 17 amino acids. Germline CDR1 is ENHRY and CDR2 is SYGVKD. The V end was cut by 0 bases, the J end by 0 bases, with 12 bases between. CDR3 bases: TGTGCCATCAGTGAGTCGAAGCCAGGGGTTAGCAATCAGCCCCAGCATTTT. Amino acids: CAISESKPGVSNQPQHF.

This chain's CDR3 is CASSLGLPAAGYGYTF. DNA for the CDR3: TGTGCCAGCAGCTTGGGACTGCCCGCCGCCGGTTATGGCTACACCTTC. The chain carries TRBV5-4 and TRBJ1-2; no reliable D call. The CDR3 consists of 16 residues. The germline CDR1 and CDR2 sequences are SGHNT and YYREEE (reference sequence). Trimming cost V 0 bases and J 5 bases, with 17 bases left between them.

The rearrangement uses TRBV2 and TRBJ2-5; D may be TRBD2 (5 bases). Trimming left V 3 bases short and J 4 bases short, with 15 bases between. CDR1 SNHLY and CDR2 FYNNEI come from the germline V gene. CDR3 size: 15 residues. The CDR3 loop reads CASSDRGTSVETQYF. The CDR3 DNA is TGTGCCAGCAGTGATCGGGGAACTAGTGTAGAGACCCAGTACTTC.

V gene TRBV30 combines with J gene TRBJ1-2; D perhaps matches TRBD1 (5 bases). CDR1 and CDR2 from the germline V gene are GTSNPN and SVGIG (reference sequence). CDR3 length: 14 amino acids. The V and J ends lost 0 bases and 8 bases respectively, with 16 bases between them. The CDR3 nucleotides read TGTGCCTGGAGTGTGGCAGGCAGGGAATCGGGCTACACCTTC. Encoded protein: CAWSVAGRESGYTF.

V gene TRBV18 combines with J gene TRBJ2-2; TRBD2 might be the D (5 bases). The V end was cut by 2 bases, the J end by 4 bases, with 11 bases between. This CDR3 spans 15 amino acids. The germline V gene has CDR1 KGHSH and CDR2 LQKENI. The CDR3 DNA sequence: TGTGCCAGCTCACCAACCAGCGGCAGCACCGGGGAGCTGTTTTTT. Translated, it gives CASSPTSGSTGELFF. The full variable domain, its missing parts supplied by reference TRBV18 and TRBJ2-2, is NAGVMQNPRHLVRRRGQEARLRCSPMKGHSHVYWYRQLPEEGLKFMVYLQKENIIDESGMPKERFSAEFPKEGPSILRIQQVVRGDSAAYFCASSPTSGSTGELFFGEGSRLTVL.

To note about this clone: Other DNA sequences within the sample encode an identical CDR3. V gene TRBV11-2 combines with J gene TRBJ2-5; 12 bases align to TRBD2. The CDR3 loop spans 15 amino acids. Germline V lookup: CDR1 SGHAT, CDR2 FQNNGV. Trimming cost V 1 base and J 4 bases; bases outside gene matches: 1. The CDR3 sequence is CASSLGLAGVETQYF. CDR3 DNA sequence: TGTGCCAGCAGCTTAGGACTAGCGGGAGTAGAGACCCAGTACTTC.

J is TRBJ1-3 and V is TRBV5-1; D is possibly TRBD1 (5 bases). Germline loops: CDR1 SGHRS, CDR2 YFSETQ. V shed 4 bases and J shed 3 bases, with 14 bases lying between them. CDR3 size: 15 residues. DNA of the CDR3: TGCGCCAGCAGCGCCCTCGACAGTATTGGAAACACCATATATTTT. Translating it yields CASSALDSIGNTIYF.

The rearrangement uses TRBV9 and TRBJ2-1; tentative D call: TRBD2 (7 bases). The CDR3 totals 14 residues. Germline CDR1 reads SGDLS; CDR2 reads YYNGEE. V was shortened by 6 bases and J by 3 bases, with 13 bases between the two germline ends. CDR3: CASTGGGSYNEQFF. The CDR3 bases are TGTGCCAGCACGGGCGGGGGCAGCTACAATGAGCAGTTCTTC.

The J gene is TRBJ2-6, the V gene TRBV28, with D unclear. With 1 base removed from V and 0 bases from J, the gap between germline ends came to 4 bases. The CDR3 runs 15 residues. Germline CDR1 reads MDHEN; CDR2 reads SYDVKM. In DNA form, the CDR3 reads TGTGCCAGCAGTTTATTAGCCTCTGGGGCCAACGTCCTGACTTTC. Its translation: CASSLLASGANVLTF. The entire variable domain, with the rest obtained from reference TRBV28 and TRBJ2-6, is as follows: DVKVTQSSRYLVKRTGEKVFLECVQDMDHENMFWYRQDPGLGLRLIYFSYDVKMKEKGDIPEGYSVSREKKERFSLILESASTNQTSMYLCASSLLASGANVLTFGAGSRLTVL.